Listed below are T cell receptor beta chains from one sample, sequenced in a study of T-cell memory formation after mild COVID-19. TCRdb called the 5' RACE reads again in MiXCR, with one record for every CDR3 protein. The table lists about 360,000 distinct CDR3 sequences, over 13% of them singletons. The specimen sequenced was PBMCs or a T cell subset sorted from them (not recorded which). These receptors all come from a man younger than 30 who had mild COVID-19 (a few samples of this study predate the infection). Cell type and time point are not known. Each CDR3 is given with its conserved first and last residue. The order of the fields is D gene, clone size, V gene, CDR3 length, J gene, CDR3 DNA, CDR3 protein. The D gene is left open where the match is weak. Rows give clone size only sometimes, using once, few, many, or a class for an expanded clone.

D gene: TRBD1
clone size: NA
V gene: TRBV9
CDR3 length: 20
J gene: TRBJ2-6
CDR3 DNA: TGTGCCAGCAGCGTAGGGATCTCCGGGACAGTAGTCTCTGGGGCCAACGTCCTGACTTTC
CDR3 protein: CASSVGISGTVVSGANVLTF

D gene: TRBD1
clone size: NA
V gene: TRBV27
CDR3 length: 14
J gene: TRBJ1-2
CDR3 DNA: TGTGCCAGCAGTTTATCGTTTCGGACAGGTGGCTACACCTTC
CDR3 protein: CASSLSFRTGGYTF

D gene: NA
clone size: NA
V gene: TRBV5-1
CDR3 length: 17
J gene: TRBJ2-1
CDR3 DNA: TGCGCCAGCAGCTTGGAGCCTACCCTGTTTGGAGGCAATGAGCAGTTCTTC
CDR3 protein: CASSLEPTLFGGNEQFF

D gene: NA
clone size: NA
V gene: TRBV11-2
CDR3 length: 14
J gene: TRBJ2-5
CDR3 DNA: TGTGCCAGCAGCCCATGGACACAACAAGAGACCCAGTACTTC
CDR3 protein: CASSPWTQQETQYF

D gene: TRBD1
clone size: NA
V gene: TRBV7-2
CDR3 length: 15
J gene: TRBJ1-5
CDR3 DNA: TGTGCCAGCAGCTGGACAGGGTTTAGCAATCAGCCCCAGCATTTT
CDR3 protein: CASSWTGFSNQPQHF

D gene: NA
clone size: NA
V gene: TRBV28
CDR3 length: 16
J gene: TRBJ1-5
CDR3 DNA: TGTGCCAGCAGTTCCCTCGCTCGACAGGGCAATCAGCCCCAGCATTTT
CDR3 protein: CASSSLARQGNQPQHF

D gene: TRBD1
clone size: few
V gene: TRBV12-3/TRBV12-4
CDR3 length: 15
J gene: TRBJ2-5
CDR3 DNA: TGTGCCAGCAACCCCGAGGGGACAGGGCAAGAGACCCAGTACTTC
CDR3 protein: CASNPEGTGQETQYF

D gene: NA
clone size: NA
V gene: TRBV28
CDR3 length: 11
J gene: TRBJ2-5
CDR3 DNA: TGTGCCAGCAGACGACAAGAGACCCAGTACTTC
CDR3 protein: CASRRQETQYF

D gene: TRBD1
clone size: NA
V gene: TRBV24-1
CDR3 length: 14
J gene: TRBJ2-1
CDR3 DNA: TGTGCCACCAGCGGGGACAGCGACTACAATGAGCAGTTCTTC
CDR3 protein: CATSGDSDYNEQFF

D gene: NA
clone size: few
V gene: TRBV5-1
CDR3 length: 12
J gene: TRBJ2-1
CDR3 DNA: TGCGCCAGCAGCACCCAAATCAATGAGCAGTTCTTC
CDR3 protein: CASSTQINEQFF

D gene: NA
clone size: NA
V gene: TRBV30
CDR3 length: 11
J gene: TRBJ1-2
CDR3 DNA: TGTGCCTGGAAGTACGGGGTCGGCTACACCTTC
CDR3 protein: CAWKYGVGYTF

D gene: TRBD2
clone size: many
V gene: TRBV12-3/TRBV12-4
CDR3 length: 14
J gene: TRBJ2-5
CDR3 DNA: TGTGCCAGCAGTCCGACTAGCGGGGGTTTGGCCCAGTACTTC
CDR3 protein: CASSPTSGGLAQYF

D gene: NA
clone size: many
V gene: TRBV23-1
CDR3 length: 17
J gene: TRBJ1-5
CDR3 DNA: TGCGCCAGCAGTAATCCGTCCCGGACAGTCCCTCTTGGGCCCCAGCATTTT
CDR3 protein: CASSNPSRTVPLGPQHF

D gene: NA
clone size: many
V gene: TRBV6-4
CDR3 length: 13
J gene: TRBJ1-5
CDR3 DNA: TGTGCCAGCAGTGCCGGGAGCAATCAGCCCCAGCATTTT
CDR3 protein: CASSAGSNQPQHF

D gene: NA
clone size: NA
V gene: TRBV19
CDR3 length: 14
J gene: TRBJ2-2
CDR3 DNA: TGTGCCAGTAGCATCAGAGCAGCGACCGGGGAGCTGTTTTTT
CDR3 protein: CASSIRAATGELFF

D gene: NA
clone size: NA
V gene: TRBV5-6
CDR3 length: 16
J gene: TRBJ2-1
CDR3 DNA: TGTGCCAGCAGCTTGGTCGGCGGGGATTCCTACAATGAGCAGTTCTTC
CDR3 protein: CASSLVGGDSYNEQFF

D gene: TRBD1
clone size: NA
V gene: TRBV7-9
CDR3 length: 16
J gene: TRBJ1-1
CDR3 DNA: TGTGCCAGCAGCCCCTACAGGGGGGGGTTGAACACTGAAGCTTTCTTT
CDR3 protein: CASSPYRGGLNTEAFF

D gene: NA
clone size: many
V gene: TRBV24-1
CDR3 length: 12
J gene: TRBJ1-5
CDR3 DNA: TGTGCCACCAGTGATAGCAATCAGCCCCAGCATTTT
CDR3 protein: CATSDSNQPQHF

D gene: NA
clone size: NA
V gene: TRBV7-6
CDR3 length: 15
J gene: TRBJ2-5
CDR3 DNA: TGTGCCAGCAGCTCCAGCCGGGCATCCCAAGAGACCCAGTACTTC
CDR3 protein: CASSSSRASQETQYF

D gene: TRBD2
clone size: few
V gene: TRBV11-1
CDR3 length: 17
J gene: TRBJ2-2
CDR3 DNA: TGTGCCAGCAGCTACCGAAGCGGGGGGGCCGTCACCGGGGAGCTGTTTTTT
CDR3 protein: CASSYRSGGAVTGELFF

D gene: TRBD1
clone size: few
V gene: TRBV28
CDR3 length: 15
J gene: TRBJ2-1
CDR3 DNA: TGTGCCAGCAGTTCGCGACAGGGGGTTATGGCTGAGCAGTTCTTC
CDR3 protein: CASSSRQGVMAEQFF

D gene: NA
clone size: few
V gene: TRBV28
CDR3 length: 17
J gene: TRBJ1-6
CDR3 DNA: TGTGCCAGCAGTCCTCCTCAAAACGGGGCTCGGAATTCACCCCTCCACTTT
CDR3 protein: CASSPPQNGARNSPLHF

D gene: NA
clone size: few
V gene: TRBV3-1
CDR3 length: 11
J gene: TRBJ2-7
CDR3 DNA: TGTGCCAGCAGCCTTAGCCACGAGCAGTACTTC
CDR3 protein: CASSLSHEQYF

D gene: TRBD2
clone size: NA
V gene: TRBV27
CDR3 length: 15
J gene: TRBJ2-3
CDR3 DNA: TGTGCCAGCAGTTCCCCCGCGGGGGGGACAGATACGCAGTATTTT
CDR3 protein: CASSSPAGGTDTQYF

D gene: NA
clone size: NA
V gene: TRBV12-3/TRBV12-4
CDR3 length: 16
J gene: TRBJ1-2
CDR3 DNA: TGTGCCAGCAGTCCCGGAGAGGGCCTCCCCCGCTATGGCTACACCTTC
CDR3 protein: CASSPGEGLPRYGYTF

D gene: NA
clone size: many
V gene: TRBV7-2
CDR3 length: 14
J gene: TRBJ1-4
CDR3 DNA: TGTGCCAGCAAATTAGGAGTTACTAATGAAAAACTGTTTTTT
CDR3 protein: CASKLGVTNEKLFF

D gene: NA
clone size: NA
V gene: TRBV7-2
CDR3 length: 15
J gene: TRBJ2-3
CDR3 DNA: TGTGCCAGCAGCTCCACATGGGGGGCCACAGATACGCAGTATTTT
CDR3 protein: CASSSTWGATDTQYF

D gene: TRBD1
clone size: NA
V gene: TRBV6-2/TRBV6-3
CDR3 length: 12
J gene: TRBJ2-5
CDR3 DNA: TGTGCCAGCGAGACAGGGGCAGAGACCCAGTACTTC
CDR3 protein: CASETGAETQYF

D gene: NA
clone size: many
V gene: TRBV28
CDR3 length: 14
J gene: TRBJ1-3
CDR3 DNA: TGTGCCAGCAGTTTCACTGGCTCTGGAAACACCATATATTTT
CDR3 protein: CASSFTGSGNTIYF

D gene: TRBD2
clone size: few
V gene: TRBV20-1
CDR3 length: 17
J gene: TRBJ2-1
CDR3 DNA: TGCAGTGCTAGAGCCGGACTAGCCGGGGCGTCCTACAATGAGCAGTTCTTC
CDR3 protein: CSARAGLAGASYNEQFF

D gene: NA
clone size: NA
V gene: TRBV7-6
CDR3 length: 15
J gene: TRBJ1-2
CDR3 DNA: TGTGCCAGCAGCTTAGAAGCAGGGCTCGACTATGGCTACACCTTC
CDR3 protein: CASSLEAGLDYGYTF

D gene: NA
clone size: NA
V gene: TRBV18
CDR3 length: 15
J gene: TRBJ2-3
CDR3 DNA: TGTGCCAGCTCACCACTAGCATCGCGCACAGATACGCAGTATTTT
CDR3 protein: CASSPLASRTDTQYF

D gene: TRBD2
clone size: few
V gene: TRBV6-2/TRBV6-3
CDR3 length: 14
J gene: TRBJ2-3
CDR3 DNA: TGTGCCAGCAGTCCCAGCGGGGGCTCAGATACGCAGTATTTT
CDR3 protein: CASSPSGGSDTQYF

D gene: TRBD1
clone size: NA
V gene: TRBV7-9
CDR3 length: 15
J gene: TRBJ2-2
CDR3 DNA: TGTGCCAGCAGATCGGACAGGGGGCGTACCGGGGAGCTGTTTTTT
CDR3 protein: CASRSDRGRTGELFF

D gene: NA
clone size: NA
V gene: TRBV3-1
CDR3 length: 15
J gene: TRBJ1-1
CDR3 DNA: TGTGCCAGCAGCCAAGAGAGAAGGGGGTTAGCTGAAGCTTTCTTT
CDR3 protein: CASSQERRGLAEAFF

D gene: TRBD1
clone size: many
V gene: TRBV5-1
CDR3 length: 15
J gene: TRBJ1-5
CDR3 DNA: TGCGCCAGCAGCTTAGAGGGGGCTAGCAATCAGCCCCAGCATTTT
CDR3 protein: CASSLEGASNQPQHF

D gene: NA
clone size: NA
V gene: TRBV7-2
CDR3 length: 14
J gene: TRBJ1-5
CDR3 DNA: TGTGCCAGCAGCTTAGATGGACAGCGGCAGCCCCAGCATTTT
CDR3 protein: CASSLDGQRQPQHF

D gene: NA
clone size: few
V gene: TRBV9
CDR3 length: 12
J gene: TRBJ2-7
CDR3 DNA: TGTGCCAGCAGCGTAGCTCTCTACGAGCAGTACTTC
CDR3 protein: CASSVALYEQYF

D gene: NA
clone size: few
V gene: TRBV12-3/TRBV12-4
CDR3 length: 13
J gene: TRBJ2-5
CDR3 DNA: TGTGCCAGCAGTTCACAAATCCAAGAGACCCAGTACTTC
CDR3 protein: CASSSQIQETQYF

D gene: TRBD1
clone size: few
V gene: TRBV3-1
CDR3 length: 13
J gene: TRBJ1-1
CDR3 DNA: TGTGCCAGCAGCCGGGACAGGGTCACTGAAGCTTTCTTT
CDR3 protein: CASSRDRVTEAFF